The entry that follows covers one T cell receptor beta chain sequence. Its target is unknown. This record belongs to a study of T-cell reconstitution after alpha-beta-depleted transplantation in children. Trimming stripped 0 bases from V and 9 bases from J, with 20 bases between. The CDR3 extends over 16 amino acids. Germline values: CDR1 SGHKS, CDR2 YYEKEE (reference sequence). General study results and limits: T cells produced anew were the main source of T-cell counts and diversity one year after transplant. Day-60 TCRbeta diversity that was high in some patients was derived from surviving recipient T cells and thymic progenitors. Where alpha-beta T cells came from about two months after transplant was reportedly several hundred expanded graft clones.

It was with unique molecular identifiers that the TCRbeta library was prepared. Via MiXCR, TCRdb re-called the PCR reads, giving one row per CDR3 protein. This sample yields around 420,000 distinct CDR3 sequences, of which 15% to 20% are seen a single time; roughly 29% belongs to the top ten. The J gene is TRBJ2-3, the V gene TRBV5-5, with D possibly matching TRBD1 (6 bases). Sequenced material: PBMCs, mostly from graft donor cells, taken 360 days after TCRalphabeta/CD19-depleted stem cell transplant. The clonotype comes from a boy younger than two who had a stem cell transplant for Wiskott-Aldrich syndrome, so the T cells may come from the graft donor. CDR3 loop: CASSLDSGTPKDTQYF. CDR3 DNA: TGTGCCAGCAGCTTGGATTCCGGGACACCTAAGGACACGCAGTATTTT.